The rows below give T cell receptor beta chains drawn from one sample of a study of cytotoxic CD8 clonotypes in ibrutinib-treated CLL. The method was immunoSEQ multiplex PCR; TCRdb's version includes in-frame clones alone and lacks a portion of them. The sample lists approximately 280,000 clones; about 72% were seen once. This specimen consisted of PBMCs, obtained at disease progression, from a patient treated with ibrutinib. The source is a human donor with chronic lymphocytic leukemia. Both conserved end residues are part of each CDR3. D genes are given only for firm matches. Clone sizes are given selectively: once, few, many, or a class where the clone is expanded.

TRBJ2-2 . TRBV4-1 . TGCGCCAGCAGCCAAGACCGGGGCACCGGGGAGCTGTTTTTT CASSQDRGTGELFF
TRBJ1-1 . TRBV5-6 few TGTGCCAGCAGCTTGGTGGGGTTTTCGCGTTTTGAAGCTTTCTTT CASSLVGFSRFEAFF
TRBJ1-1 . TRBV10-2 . TGCGCCAGCAGTCAAAGGCGGGGGTCAGCGAACACTGAAGCTTTCTTT CASSQRRGSANTEAFF
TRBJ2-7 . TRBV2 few TGTGCCAGCAGTGATGGACACGCCGAGCAGTACTTC CASSDGHAEQYF
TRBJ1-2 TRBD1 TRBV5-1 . TGCGCCAGCAGCCCGTTGTGGAGGGGGCTGCACGATGCCTATGGCTACACCTTC CASSPLWRGLHDAYGYTF
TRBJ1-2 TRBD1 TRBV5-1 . TGCGCCAGCAGCCCCGTACCGGGACAGGGAGGATATGGCTACACCTTC CASSPVPGQGGYGYTF
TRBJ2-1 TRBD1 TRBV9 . TGTGCCAGCAGCGTAGCTATCGACAGGGGTCCCAATGAGCAGTTCTTC CASSVAIDRGPNEQFF
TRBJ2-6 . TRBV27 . TGTGCCAGCAGTTTAATAGGGAACTCTGGGGCCAACGTCCTGACTTTC CASSLIGNSGANVLTF
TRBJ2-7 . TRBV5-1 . TGCGCCAGCAGTATAGGGGGCTACGAGCAGTACTTC CASSIGGYEQYF
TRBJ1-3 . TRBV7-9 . TGTGCCAGCAGCTTCGGAGGCCCGGTCGGAAACACCATATATTTT CASSFGGPVGNTIYF
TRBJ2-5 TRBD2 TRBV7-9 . TGTGCCAGCAGCTCTAGCAGCGCGCGGGGGACTCAAGAGACCCAGTACTTC CASSSSSARGTQETQYF
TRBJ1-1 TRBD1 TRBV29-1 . TGCAGCGTTTCAGGGGGGGCACTTAACACTGAAGCTTTCTTT CSVSGGALNTEAFF
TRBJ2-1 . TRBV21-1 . TGTGCCAGCAGCAATAGGGGGGGTACGCTGGGGCACAATGAGCAGTTCTTC CASSNRGGTLGHNEQFF
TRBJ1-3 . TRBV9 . TGTGCCAGCAGGTACGGGCTGACCCGGGACACCATATATTTT CASRYGLTRDTIYF
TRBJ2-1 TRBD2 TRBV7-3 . TGTGCCAGCAGCCCGCGGACTAGCGGGAGAGGGCCCGACTACAATGAGCAGTTCTTC CASSPRTSGRGPDYNEQFF
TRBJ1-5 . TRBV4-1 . TGCGCCAGCAGCATCGACAGGAGGAGCAATCAGCCCCAGCATTTT CASSIDRRSNQPQHF
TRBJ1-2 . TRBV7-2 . TGTGCCAGCAGCTTCAGGGGTGCTGTCTATGGCTACACCTTC CASSFRGAVYGYTF
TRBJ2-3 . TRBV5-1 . TGCGCCAGCAGCGTGGGGGCTGGGAGGGCGGATACGCAGTATTTT CASSVGAGRADTQYF
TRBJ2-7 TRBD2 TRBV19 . TGTGCCAGTAGTATAGATCTTGGGGGGGACTACGAGCAGTACTTC CASSIDLGGDYEQYF
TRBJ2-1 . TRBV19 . TGTGCCAGTAGTGCTAGCCCTCAGTCAGGATCCTACAATGAGCAGTTCTTC CASSASPQSGSYNEQFF
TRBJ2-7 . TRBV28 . TGTGCCAGCAGTTTAAAGGTGCGGCAGTACTTC CASSLKVRQYF
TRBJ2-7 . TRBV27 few TGTGCCAGCAGTTTCGGGGGTTACTACGAGCAGTACTTC CASSFGGYYEQYF
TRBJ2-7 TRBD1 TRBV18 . TGTGCCAGCTCACACGGGACAGGGGGGTTGTACGAGCAGTACTTC CASSHGTGGLYEQYF
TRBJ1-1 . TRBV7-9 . TGTGCCATAGACCTGAACACTGAAGCTTTCTTT CAIDLNTEAFF
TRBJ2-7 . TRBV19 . TGTGCCAGTAGCGCACCCGCCACAGGGGCGGGATACGAGCAGTACTTC CASSAPATGAGYEQYF
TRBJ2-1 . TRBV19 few TGTGCCAGTAGTCCCATGTTTCGGACAAATGAGCAGTTCTTC CASSPMFRTNEQFF
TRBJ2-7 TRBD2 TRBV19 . TGTGCCAGTAGTTGGCGGGAGAATTACGAGCAGTACTTC CASSWRENYEQYF